Shown below are 15 T cell receptor beta chains from a single sample sequenced in a study of blood T cell repertoires in COVID-19. Sequencing used immunoSEQ multiplex PCR; TCRdb keeps in-frame clones, though not all of them. Here the sample spans about 180,000 clones, approximately 90% being singletons. The sequenced sample consisted of peripheral blood. The receptors derive from a young man who had recovered from COVID-19.

The rearrangement uses TRBV9 and TRBJ2-1; maybe TRBD1 (6 bases). The V end was cut by 4 bases, the J end by 4 bases, with 15 bases between. The CDR3 spans 15 residues. Germline assignment: CDR1 SGDLS and CDR2 YYNGEE. The CDR3 spells CASSLGATNYNEQFF. The CDR3 region has the DNA TGTGCCAGCAGCCTGGGGGCGACTAATTACAATGAGCAGTTCTTC.

This CDR3 is CASIRAGGPYEQYF. CDR3 bases: TGTGCCAGCATCCGGGCGGGAGGCCCCTACGAGCAGTACTTC. The chain employs TRBV2 and TRBJ2-7; the match to TRBD2 covers 8 bases. The CDR3 runs to 14 residues. The junction had 7 bases not matched to a gene; V was cut back by 7 bases and J by 2 bases. The V gene's germline CDR1 is SNHLY and CDR2 FYNNEI.

This chain links TRBV6-1 with TRBJ1-5; tentatively, D is TRBD1 (6 bases). V lost 2 bases to trimming and J lost 0 bases, with 8 bases between them. CDR1 is MNHNS and CDR2 is SASEGT in the germline V gene. The CDR3 loop spans 15 amino acids. In DNA form, the CDR3 reads TGTGCCAGCAGTGAAAGGGGGTATAGCAATCAGCCCCAGCATTTT. Amino acids: CASSERGYSNQPQHF.

V is TRBV10-2 and J is TRBJ1-6, with 7 bases lining up with TRBD1. The CDR3 spans 16 residues. In germline, CDR1 is WSHSY, CDR2 SAAADI. V lost 6 bases, J lost 7 bases, and 12 bases stayed unmatched. The CDR3 here is CASSTAGGQSNSPLHF. Written as DNA, the CDR3 is TGCGCCAGCAGCACCGCGGGGGGACAGTCCAATTCACCCCTCCACTTT.

This sequence joins TRBV6-6 and TRBJ1-2; the match to TRBD1 covers 7 bases. CDR1 and CDR2 (germline): MNHNY, SVGAGI (reference sequence). Losses at the gene ends were 7 bases for V and 0 bases for J; bases not matched to a gene: 8. This CDR3 is 15 amino acids long. The CDR3 is CASKTGQASNYGYTF. Written as DNA, the CDR3 is TGTGCCAGCAAGACAGGACAGGCCTCTAACTATGGCTACACCTTC.

The chain employs TRBV19 and TRBJ2-1, with D perhaps matching TRBD1 (5 bases). Trimming stripped 5 bases from V and 11 bases from J, with 19 bases between. Per the germline V gene, CDR1 is LNHDA and CDR2 is SQIVND (reference sequence). The CDR3 totals 14 residues. CDR3 nucleotides: TGTGCCAGTAGTCCTAGGGGCCCCCAGACGAAGCAGTTCTTC. Translation: CASSPRGPQTKQFF.

The chain employs TRBV5-1 and TRBJ2-2; 10 bases line up with TRBD2. Germline values: CDR1 SGHRS, CDR2 YFSETQ. Trimming cost V 0 bases and J 7 bases; bases outside gene matches: 9. The CDR3 totals 17 residues. The CDR3 loop reads CASSLGQTSGAFGELFF. Written as DNA, the CDR3 is TGCGCCAGCAGCTTGGGACAAACTAGCGGGGCCTTCGGGGAGCTGTTTTTT.

V usage is TRBV6-6 and J usage is TRBJ2-7; 11 nucleotides agree with TRBD2. The V segment lost 5 bases and the J segment 0 bases; nucleotides outside the gene matches: 3. The germline V gene has CDR1 MNHNY and CDR2 SVGAGI (reference sequence). The CDR3 is 15 amino acids. CDR3 sequence (DNA): TGTGCCAGCAGTGTGACTAGCGGGGACTCCTACGAGCAGTACTTC. This gives the protein CASSVTSGDSYEQYF.

The chain uses TRBV4-3 and TRBJ1-2; D perhaps matches TRBD1 (5 bases). Between the trimmed V and J ends, which lost 0 bases and 8 bases, there was a span of 16 bases. The V gene's germline CDR1 is LGHNA and CDR2 YSLEER. The CDR3 totals 15 residues. The CDR3 protein is CASSQDTGLMGGYTF. CDR3 nucleotides: TGCGCCAGCAGCCAAGACACAGGTCTGATGGGGGGCTACACCTTC.

This clone was recorded only once. This rearrangement joins TRBV24-1 to TRBJ2-3; 9 nucleotides line up with TRBD2. Trimming at V came to 4 bases and at J to 1 base, leaving 2 bases not matched to a gene. The CDR3 loop spans 15 amino acids. Per germline, CDR1 KGHDR and CDR2 SFDVKD. CDR3 sequence: CATSERLAGTDTQYF. For the CDR3, the DNA is TGTGCCACCAGTGAGAGACTAGCGGGCACAGATACGCAGTATTTT.

The chain is built from TRBV3-1 (or the pseudogene TRBV3-2) and TRBJ1-1, with unresolved D. From germline, CDR1 is LGHDT and CDR2 YNNKEL (reference sequence). CDR3 length equals 15 residues. With 0 bases removed from V and 1 base from J, the gap between germline ends came to 9 bases. In nucleotides, the CDR3 is TGTGCCAGCAGCCAAGATCTCGAGGGGAACACTGAAGCTTTCTTT. Amino acid sequence: CASSQDLEGNTEAFF.

The chain combines TRBV19 with TRBJ2-2, with 14 bases identical to TRBD2. Germline V gene lookup returns CDR1 LNHDA and CDR2 SQIVND (reference sequence). The CDR3 has 15 residues. V dropped 11 bases and J dropped 7; count of bases not matched to a gene: 9. The DNA of the CDR3 is TGTGCCGTGGGACTAGCGGGAGTTCTGCGCGGGGAGCTGTTTTTT. This codes for CAVGLAGVLRGELFF.

The chain carries TRBV18 and TRBJ1-5; no clear D. The CDR3 spans 14 residues. The V end was cut by 4 bases, the J end by 3 bases, with 10 bases between. In germline, CDR1 is KGHSH, CDR2 LQKENI. The DNA of the CDR3 is TGTGCCAGCTCACTTGGGGAGTTCAATCAGCCCCAGCATTTT. Translated, it gives CASSLGEFNQPQHF.

This rearrangement joins TRBV2 to TRBJ2-3; the D gene is possibly TRBD2 (6 bases). The CDR3 consists of 15 residues. V was shortened by 4 bases and J by 0 bases, with 11 bases between the two germline ends. CDR1 and CDR2 from the germline V gene are SNHLY and FYNNEI. The CDR3 region is CASSVSSGSTDTQYF. The CDR3 DNA sequence: TGTGCCAGCAGTGTGTCGAGCGGGAGCACAGATACGCAGTATTTT. The full variable domain, in which reference TRBV2 and TRBJ2-3 provide the parts outside the CDR3, is EPEVTQTPSHQVTQMGQEVILRCVPISNHLYFYWYRQILGQKVEFLVSFYNNEISEKSEIFDDQFSVERPDGSNFTLKIRSTKLEDSAMYFCASSVSSGSTDTQYFGPGTRLTVL.

The chain recombines TRBV15 with TRBJ2-5; 11 bases are a match to TRBD1. The CDR3 length is 18 residues. J was trimmed by 5 bases and V by 2 bases; bases with no gene match: 13. Germline-derived CDR1 and CDR2 are LNHNV and YYDKDF (reference sequence). The CDR3 here is CATSRPRDRGFDGETQYF. The CDR3 region has the DNA TGTGCCACCAGCAGACCCCGGGACAGGGGGTTCGATGGCGAGACCCAGTACTTC. Supplemented by reference TRBV15 and TRBJ2-5, the full variable domain reads DAMVIQNPRYQVTQFGKPVTLSCSQTLNHNVMYWYQQKSSQAPKLLFHYYDKDFNNEADTPDNFQSRRPNTSFCFLDIRSPGLGDTAMYLCATSRPRDRGFDGETQYFGPGTRLLVL.